This entry describes one T cell receptor (beta chain). Its target is not known. This specimen belongs to a study of shared clonotypes between healthy human individuals. Study-level information: The donors, two women and a few men, were aged 18 to 49.

Naive CD8 cells, CD45RO-negative and positively selected for CCR7, excluded terminally differentiated effector memory CD45RA+ cells. Each of the donors was a healthy adult who was HIV-negative and had not had a recent acute infection or vaccination. The data were produced by immunoSEQ multiplex PCR, yet TCRdb's version contains in-frame clones alone and is incomplete. The table lists roughly 2,000,000 clones, about 95% of them singletons. CDR3 size: 19 residues. V trimming: 1 base; J trimming: 0 bases; junction bases outside the gene matches: 9. Germline V gene sequence: CDR1 SGDLS, CDR2 YYNGEE. General study points: The study drew on few donors, limiting represented genetic and exposure-history diversity.

Sequencing input: naive CD8+ T cells sorted from blood. The V call is TRBV9, the J call TRBJ2-3; TRBD2 matches 12 bases. The clonotype comes from a man between 18 and 35 years old in good health. CDR3 DNA sequence: TGTGCCAGCAGCGTAAGCCGGACTAGCGGGACAGCTAGCACAGATACGCAGTATTTT. Protein product: CASSVSRTSGTASTDTQYF.